The entry that follows covers one TCR beta chain sequence. This receptor's antigen is unknown. Nothing much larger sits one base from this clone, and base qualities are not available. The sample is drawn from a study of T cell responses to AZD1222 COVID-19 vaccine (dated by TCRdb to the early 2020s). About the investigation overall: A total of over 230 trial participants underwent TCR sequencing, of whom some 200 had received two doses of AZD1222 and some 25 had received two doses of the MenACWY control vaccine. Enrollment into the trials was organized by age into subgroups of 18-55, 56-69 and 70-plus years, and those subgroups contained about 150, 27 and 61 TCR-sequenced participants, respectively.

The CDR3 regions of human TCRbeta chains were analyzed by immunosequencing. The authors processed their data as follows. Repertoire TCRs were matched against a reference library of SARS-CoV-2-specific TCRs generated with the MIRA antigen-specificity platform. Breadth meant the fraction of unique TCRs that were SARS-CoV-2-associated, whereas depth meant the fraction of total T cells that were SARS-CoV-2-associated. Each spike-specific TCR was assigned to its reactive spike region and to a CD4 or CD8 class using the MIRA data. Log10-transformed breadth and depth values were compared by one-way ANOVA with Sidak's multiple comparisons tests. Held by TCRdb, this immuneACCESS table contains in-frame sequences only and omits some clones. Under half of the omission traces to an unresolved V gene where checked; the cause of the rest is unknown. V and J calls and clone size come straight from that table; D and trimming were deduced from the DNA. Recorded for this sample are approximately 50,000 clones; 80% to 90% of them occurred a single time. The leading ten clones occupy 6% to 7.5% of the sample.

The germline V gene (reference sequence) specifies LNHDA as CDR1 and SQIVND as CDR2. Trimming removed 3 bases from V and 0 bases from J, leaving 14 bases between the germline ends. The CDR3, cysteine through phenylalanine, is 17 amino acids long. Kept here is only the CDR3 DNA, which spans 51 bases and is read in frame from base 1. The time point label corresponds to: about 28 days (+/-7) after the second vaccine dose. AZD1222 recipients with second doses at about 4 weeks or about 12 weeks were pooled, because spike-specific TCR depth and breadth did not differ between schedules. Samples from vaccinated people were obtained from the UK trials COV001 and COV002, which included a single-blind randomized controlled phase 2/3 trial of AZD1222 (ChAdOx1 nCoV-19) in healthy adults. For TCRbeta chain sequencing, PBMC samples were collected from trial participants at day 0 and at day 28 after the second dose.

The research as a whole found: In the small 56-69-year group, the increase in depth fell short of significance, most likely because of low power. Because no day 14 peak-response samples were available, the repertoires could be characterized only after the peak T cell response. CD4 TCRs associated with the vaccine covered the entire spike protein, and the dominant responses were in regions 160-218 and 743-854. Only five or six AZD1222 recipients were SARS-CoV-2 seropositive at baseline, limiting conclusions about previously exposed vaccinees. Participants were mostly white British and included more females than males, and it was suggested by the authors that clonal diversity may have been underestimated. Reportedly, almost half of the unique spike-specific TCRs recognized epitopes lying outside the regions that are mutated in the B.1.351 and B.1.1.7 variants. A significant rise in spike-specific TCR breadth and depth was observed after two AZD1222 doses relative to day 0 and relative to MenACWY recipients.

The clonotype originates from an adult who received the AZD1222 COVID-19 vaccine. The receptor chain draws on TRBV19 and TRBJ1-4; the D gene assignment is ambiguous. The input for sequencing was peripheral blood, taken 28 days after the second AZD1222 dose. The DNA sequence is TGTGCCAGTAGTATTTGGTCGGGATTCGCAACTAATGAAAAACTGTTTTTT. This gives the protein CASSIWSGFATNEKLFF.